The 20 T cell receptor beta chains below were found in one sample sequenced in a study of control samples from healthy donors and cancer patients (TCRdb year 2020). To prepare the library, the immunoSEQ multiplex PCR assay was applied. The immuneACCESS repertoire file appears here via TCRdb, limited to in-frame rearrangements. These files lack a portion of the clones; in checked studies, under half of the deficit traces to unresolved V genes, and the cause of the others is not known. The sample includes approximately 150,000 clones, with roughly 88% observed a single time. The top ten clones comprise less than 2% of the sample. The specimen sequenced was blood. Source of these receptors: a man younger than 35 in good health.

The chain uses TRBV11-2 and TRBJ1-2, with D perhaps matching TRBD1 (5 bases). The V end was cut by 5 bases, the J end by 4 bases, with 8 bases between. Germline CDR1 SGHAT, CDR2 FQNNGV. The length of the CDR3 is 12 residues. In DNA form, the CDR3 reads TGTGCCAGCAGCCCCGGGGGCTATGGCTACACCTTC. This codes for CASSPGGYGYTF.

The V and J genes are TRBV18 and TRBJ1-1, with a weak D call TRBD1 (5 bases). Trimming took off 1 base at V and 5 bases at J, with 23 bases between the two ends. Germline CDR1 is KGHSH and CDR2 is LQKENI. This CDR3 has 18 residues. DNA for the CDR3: TGTGCCAGCTCACCACAAGGCCCGGGCCAGGGATCCGCGACTGAAGCTTTCTTT. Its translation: CASSPQGPGQGSATEAFF.

The CDR3 reads CASSYSPSTDTQYF. CDR3 coding DNA: TGTGCCAGCAGTTACTCGCCTAGCACAGATACGCAGTATTTT. The V and J genes are TRBV6-6 and TRBJ2-3; unclear D gene. The germline CDR1 and CDR2 sequences are MNHNY and SVGAGI (reference sequence). V lost 0 bases, J lost 0 bases, and 4 bases lay in between. This CDR3 is 14 amino acids long.

This CDR3 reads CASSFGGTDSYEQYF. DNA for the CDR3: TGTGCCAGCAGCTTTGGCGGGACAGACTCCTACGAGCAGTACTTC. The chain joins TRBV5-5 to TRBJ2-7; D perhaps matches TRBD1 (7 bases). This CDR3 is 15 amino acids long. In germline, CDR1 is SGHKS, CDR2 YYEKEE (reference sequence). The germline V and J ends were trimmed by 2 bases and 0 bases, with 12 bases remaining between them. The full variable domain, rest sourced from reference TRBV5-5 and TRBJ2-7, is DAGVTQSPTHLIKTRGQQVTLRCSPISGHKSVSWYQQVLGQGPQFIFQYYEKEERGRGNFPDRFSARQFPNYSSELNVNALLLGDSALYLCASSFGGTDSYEQYFGPGTRLTVT.

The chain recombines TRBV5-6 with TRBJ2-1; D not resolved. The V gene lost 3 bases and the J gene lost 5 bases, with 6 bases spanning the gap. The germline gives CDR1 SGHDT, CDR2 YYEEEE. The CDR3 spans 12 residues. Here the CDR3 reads CASSSANNEQFF. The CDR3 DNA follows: TGTGCCAGCAGCTCGGCAAACAATGAGCAGTTCTTC.

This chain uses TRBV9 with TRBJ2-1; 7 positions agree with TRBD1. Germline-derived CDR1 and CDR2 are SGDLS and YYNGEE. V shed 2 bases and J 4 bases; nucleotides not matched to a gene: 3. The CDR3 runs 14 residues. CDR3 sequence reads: CASSVTGWYNEQFF. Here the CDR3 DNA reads TGTGCCAGCAGCGTGACAGGGTGGTACAATGAGCAGTTCTTC.

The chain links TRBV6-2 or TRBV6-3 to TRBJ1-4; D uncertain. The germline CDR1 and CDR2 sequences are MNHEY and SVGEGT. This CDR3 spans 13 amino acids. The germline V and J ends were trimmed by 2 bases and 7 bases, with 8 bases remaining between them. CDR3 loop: CASSYRGPEKLFF. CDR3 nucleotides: TGTGCCAGCAGTTACCGAGGTCCTGAAAAACTGTTTTTT.

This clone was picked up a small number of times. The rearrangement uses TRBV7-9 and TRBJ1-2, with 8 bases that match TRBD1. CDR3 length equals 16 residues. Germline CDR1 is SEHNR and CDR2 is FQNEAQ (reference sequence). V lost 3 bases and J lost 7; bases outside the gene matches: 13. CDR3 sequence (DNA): TGTGCCAGCAGCTTGCGGCAGGGGGCGAGTTACGTTGGCTACACCTTC. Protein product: CASSLRQGASYVGYTF.

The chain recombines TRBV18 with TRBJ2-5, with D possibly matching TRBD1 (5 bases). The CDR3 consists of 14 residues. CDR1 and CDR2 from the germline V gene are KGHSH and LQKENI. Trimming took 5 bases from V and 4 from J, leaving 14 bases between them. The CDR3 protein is CASSAQGRGETQYF. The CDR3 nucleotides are TGTGCCAGCTCAGCGCAGGGAAGGGGAGAGACCCAGTACTTC.

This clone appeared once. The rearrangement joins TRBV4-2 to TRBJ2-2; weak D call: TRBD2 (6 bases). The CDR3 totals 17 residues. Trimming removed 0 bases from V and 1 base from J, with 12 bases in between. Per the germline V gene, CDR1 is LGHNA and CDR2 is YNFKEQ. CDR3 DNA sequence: TGTGCCAGCAGCCAAGATAAACGGGGGTGGAACACCGGGGAGCTGTTTTTT. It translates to CASSQDKRGWNTGELFF.

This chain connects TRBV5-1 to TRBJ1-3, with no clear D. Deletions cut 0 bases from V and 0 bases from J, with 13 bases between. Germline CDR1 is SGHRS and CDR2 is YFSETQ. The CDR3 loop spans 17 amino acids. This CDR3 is CASSLDMPGLSGNTIYF. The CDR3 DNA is TGCGCCAGCAGCTTGGATATGCCAGGCCTCTCTGGAAACACCATATATTTT.

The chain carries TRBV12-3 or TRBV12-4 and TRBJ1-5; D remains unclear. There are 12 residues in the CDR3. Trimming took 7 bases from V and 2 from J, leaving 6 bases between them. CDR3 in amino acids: CASTHGNQPQHF. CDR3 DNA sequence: TGTGCCAGCACTCACGGCAATCAGCCCCAGCATTTT.

CDR3 amino acids: CASSSYTGQETQYF. The DNA for the CDR3 is TGTGCCAGCAGCTCTTACACGGGCCAAGAGACCCAGTACTTC. The chain recombines TRBV7-9 with TRBJ2-5; no clear D. This CDR3 has 14 residues. Germline CDR1 and CDR2: SEHNR and FQNEAQ (reference sequence). V lost 4 bases, J lost 1 base, and 10 bases lay in between.

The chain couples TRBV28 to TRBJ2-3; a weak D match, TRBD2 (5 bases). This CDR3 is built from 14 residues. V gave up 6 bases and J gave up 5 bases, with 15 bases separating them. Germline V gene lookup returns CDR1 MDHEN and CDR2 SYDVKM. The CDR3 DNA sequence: TGTGCCAGCAGGCAGCCCGTACTAGGAGATACGCAGTATTTT. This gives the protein CASRQPVLGDTQYF.

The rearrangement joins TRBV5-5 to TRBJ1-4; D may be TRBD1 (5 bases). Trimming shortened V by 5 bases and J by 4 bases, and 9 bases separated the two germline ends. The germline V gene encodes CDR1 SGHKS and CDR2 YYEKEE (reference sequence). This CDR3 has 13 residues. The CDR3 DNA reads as TGTGCCAGCAGGGCAGGGTATAATGAAAAACTGTTTTTT. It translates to CASRAGYNEKLFF.

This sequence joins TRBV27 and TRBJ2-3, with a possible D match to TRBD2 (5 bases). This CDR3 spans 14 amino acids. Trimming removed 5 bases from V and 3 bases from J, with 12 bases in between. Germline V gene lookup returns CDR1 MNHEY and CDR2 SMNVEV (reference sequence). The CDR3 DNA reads TGTGCCAGCAGTCTAGGACTCGGGACAGATACGCAGTATTTT. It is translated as CASSLGLGTDTQYF.

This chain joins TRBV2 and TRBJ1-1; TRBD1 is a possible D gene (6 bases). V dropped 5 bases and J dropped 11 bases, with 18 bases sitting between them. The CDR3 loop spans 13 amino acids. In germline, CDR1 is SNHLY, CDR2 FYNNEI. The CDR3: CASSWGARVSAFF. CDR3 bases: TGTGCCAGCAGTTGGGGGGCCCGGGTCTCGGCTTTCTTT.

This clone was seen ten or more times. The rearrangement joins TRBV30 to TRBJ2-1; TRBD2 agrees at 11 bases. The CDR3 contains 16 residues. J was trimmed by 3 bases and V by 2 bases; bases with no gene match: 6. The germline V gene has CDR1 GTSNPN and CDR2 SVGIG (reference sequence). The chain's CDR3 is CAWSRGLADFYNEQFF. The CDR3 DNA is TGTGCCTGGAGTCGGGGACTAGCGGATTTCTACAATGAGCAGTTCTTC. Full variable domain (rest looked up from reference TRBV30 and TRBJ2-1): SQTIHQWPATLVQPVGSPLSLECTVEGTSNPNLYWYRQAAGRGLQLLFYSVGIGQISSEVPQNLSASRPQDRQFILSSKKLLLSDSGFYLCAWSRGLADFYNEQFFGPGTRLTVL.

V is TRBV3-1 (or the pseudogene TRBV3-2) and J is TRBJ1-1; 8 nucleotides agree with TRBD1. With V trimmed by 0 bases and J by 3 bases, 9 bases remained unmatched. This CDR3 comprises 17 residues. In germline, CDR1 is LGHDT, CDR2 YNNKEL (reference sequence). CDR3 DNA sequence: TGTGCCAGCAGCCAAGACTATACCGGACAGGGTGACACTGAAGCTTTCTTT. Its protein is CASSQDYTGQGDTEAFF.

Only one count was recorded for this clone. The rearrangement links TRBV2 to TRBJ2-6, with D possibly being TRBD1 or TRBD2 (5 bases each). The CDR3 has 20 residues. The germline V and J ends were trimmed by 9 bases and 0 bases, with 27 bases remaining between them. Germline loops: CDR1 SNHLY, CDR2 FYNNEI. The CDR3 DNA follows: TGTGCCAGAACCAACTCTGTCGGGGCATCAACCTTCTCTGGGGCCAACGTCCTGACTTTC. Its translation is CARTNSVGASTFSGANVLTF.